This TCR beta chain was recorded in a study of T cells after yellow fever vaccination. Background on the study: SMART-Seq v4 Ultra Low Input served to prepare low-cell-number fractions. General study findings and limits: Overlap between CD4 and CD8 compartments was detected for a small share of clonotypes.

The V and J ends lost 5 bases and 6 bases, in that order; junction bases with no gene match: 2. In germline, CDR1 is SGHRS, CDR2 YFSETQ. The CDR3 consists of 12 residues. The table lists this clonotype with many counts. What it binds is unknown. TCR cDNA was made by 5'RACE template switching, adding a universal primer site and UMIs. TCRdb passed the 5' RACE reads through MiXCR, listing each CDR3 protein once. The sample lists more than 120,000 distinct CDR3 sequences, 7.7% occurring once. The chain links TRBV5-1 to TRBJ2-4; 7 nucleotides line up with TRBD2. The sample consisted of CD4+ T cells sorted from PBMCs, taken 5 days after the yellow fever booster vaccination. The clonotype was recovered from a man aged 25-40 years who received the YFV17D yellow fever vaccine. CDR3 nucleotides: TGCGCCAGCAGAGGACTAGGAAACATTCAGTACTTC. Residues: CASRGLGNIQYF.